One sample yielded the 15 T cell receptor beta chains listed below, sequenced in a study of blood T cells in healthy people across ages. PCR was performed a second time for about 7 to 12 cycles using a sample-barcoded 5' primer and a J-beta primer mix. TCRdb reanalysed the 5' RACE reads using MiXCR and keeps one entry per CDR3 protein. The data hold around 1,000,000 distinct CDR3 sequences, with roughly 24% observed a single time. These records were also assigned to another study, of T cells of mothers and their children.

Sequenced: blood. These receptors were collected from a girl under 10 years old in good health.

The V call is TRBV7-9, the J call TRBJ2-2; TRBD1 matches 9 bases. The V and J ends lost 5 bases and 0 bases, in that order; junction bases with no gene match: 10. CDR3 length: 18 residues. The V gene's germline CDR1 is SEHNR and CDR2 FQNEAQ (reference sequence). This CDR3 is CASSTLGTGRSNTGELFF. The CDR3 DNA sequence: TGTGCCAGCAGCACCCTCGGGACAGGGCGTTCGAACACCGGGGAGCTGTTTTTT.

This clonotype has more than one count but fewer than ten. The V gene is TRBV6-2 or TRBV6-3, the J gene TRBJ1-1, with 8 bases matching TRBD1. Germline V gene data show CDR1 as MNHEY and CDR2 as SVGEGT. The junction had 15 bases not matched to a gene; V was cut back by 1 base and J by 2 bases. The CDR3 sequence is 19 residues long. The chain's CDR3 is CASSYLRTTGTGTNTEAFF. The CDR3 DNA sequence: TGTGCCAGCAGTTACTTGAGAACTACCGGGACAGGAACAAACACTGAAGCTTTCTTT.

This sequence joins TRBV28 and TRBJ2-7, with TRBD2 matching over 9 bases. V dropped 5 bases and J dropped 2; count of bases not matched to a gene: 4. In germline, CDR1 is MDHEN, CDR2 SYDVKM. This CDR3 has 14 residues. CDR3 sequence reads: CASSGLAYPYEQYF. The DNA for the CDR3 is TGTGCCAGCAGTGGACTAGCGTACCCCTACGAGCAGTACTTC.

A few counts support this clonotype. V is TRBV12-3 or TRBV12-4 and J is TRBJ1-1; TRBD1 might be the D (6 bases). Trimming took off 4 bases at V and 0 bases at J, with 15 bases between the two ends. The CDR3 is made up of 16 amino acids. The CDR3 coding sequence is TGTGCCAGCAGTTCTACTCCGGGACATATGAACACTGAAGCTTTCTTT. Translation gives CASSSTPGHMNTEAFF.

The CDR3 DNA sequence: TGTGCCAGCAGTTACTCCACGGGGGCTGAAGCTTTCTTT. Translated: CASSYSTGAEAFF. The J gene is TRBJ1-1, the V gene TRBV6-6; the D gene is possibly TRBD1 (5 bases). Trimming took 0 bases from V and 6 from J, leaving 8 bases between them. The germline V gene has CDR1 MNHNY and CDR2 SVGAGI (reference sequence). The CDR3 contains 13 residues.

This chain connects TRBV27 to TRBJ1-5; the D is unclear. There are 14 residues in the CDR3. Per germline, CDR1 MNHEY and CDR2 SMNVEV (reference sequence). V dropped 3 bases and J dropped 3 bases, with 9 bases sitting between them. CDR3 in amino acids: CASSFDIYNQPQHF. CDR3 DNA: TGTGCCAGCAGTTTCGACATTTACAATCAGCCCCAGCATTTT.

In this sample, this clonotype turned up a few times. The CDR3 DNA reads TGTGCCAGCAGCCAGTTGACAGGCCCTCGGGCTGAAGCTTTCTTT. Amino acids: CASSQLTGPRAEAFF. V usage is TRBV7-9 and J usage is TRBJ1-1, with TRBD1 as a possible D gene (6 bases). The CDR3 runs to 15 residues. Between the trimmed V and J ends, which lost 5 bases and 6 bases, there was a span of 19 bases. The germline V gene has CDR1 SEHNR and CDR2 FQNEAQ (reference sequence).

This clonotype was seen only a few times. This CDR3 is CSVELGDSRKKTQYF. Written as DNA, the CDR3 is TGCAGCGTTGAATTAGGGGACAGTCGTAAAAAGACCCAGTACTTC. The chain couples TRBV29-1 to TRBJ2-5; TRBD1 matches 7 bases. J gave up 6 bases and V 2 bases, and 12 bases lay outside the gene matches. CDR1 is SQVTM, CDR2 ANQGSEA, per germline. The CDR3 has 15 residues.

To note about this clonotype: The junction does not match germline at one end; this may be a read error. This chain uses TRBV3-1 with TRBJ1-1; 7 bases match TRBD1. Germline CDR1 and CDR2: LGHDT and YNNKEL (reference sequence). CDR3 length equals 13 residues. Here the CDR3 DNA reads TGTTCCAGCAGCCAAGCTGACAGGGCGGCAGCTTTCTTT. Translating it yields CSSSQADRAAAFF.

The chain couples TRBV28 to TRBJ2-3, with TRBD2 matching 10 bases. The trim removed 7 bases at V and 6 bases at J, leaving 7 bases unmatched. The CDR3 extends over 14 amino acids. The germline CDR1 and CDR2 sequences are MDHEN and SYDVKM. In nucleotides, the CDR3 is TGTGCCAGCATTCTAGCGGGAGATTGGGATACGCAGTATTTT. Protein: CASILAGDWDTQYF.

This chain uses TRBV9 with TRBJ1-6; D remains ambiguous. The CDR3 extends over 15 amino acids. V was pared by 6 bases and J by 0 bases, with 10 bases between. Germline values: CDR1 SGDLS, CDR2 YYNGEE. CDR3 nucleotide sequence: TGTGCCAGCAACGAGGGTAGCTCCTATAATTCACCCCTCCACTTT. As protein: CASNEGSSYNSPLHF.

There are a few counts of this clonotype. The chain links TRBV10-3 to TRBJ2-3; D uncertain. CDR1 and CDR2 from the germline V gene are ENHRY and SYGVKD. The V gene lost 10 bases and the J gene lost 0 bases, with 11 bases spanning the gap. The CDR3 runs 13 residues. The CDR3 DNA follows: TGTGCCACGTCCGTGGCCAGCACAGATACGCAGTATTTT. Translating gives CATSVASTDTQYF.

V and J are TRBV6-1 and TRBJ1-5; 7 positions match TRBD1. J gave up 3 bases and V 7 bases, and 24 bases lay outside the gene matches. Per the germline V gene, CDR1 is MNHNS and CDR2 is SASEGT. The CDR3 sequence is 20 residues long. In nucleotides, the CDR3 is TGTGCCAGCAATGGACGACAGGGTACAACGGGATATGGCCCCAATCAGCCCCAGCATTTT. Its protein product is CASNGRQGTTGYGPNQPQHF.

This clonotype was recorded a few times. The CDR3 DNA is TGCAGTGCTAGGAATAGCAGGGGGCGAGGCCTCTATGGCTACACCTTC. Its protein product is CSARNSRGRGLYGYTF. J is TRBJ1-2 and V is TRBV20-1; the match to TRBD1 covers 8 bases. CDR1 is DFQATT, CDR2 SNEGSKA, per germline (reference sequence). The CDR3 has 16 residues. V trimming: 3 bases; J trimming: 4 bases; junction bases outside the gene matches: 13.

This clonotype was picked up a small number of times. CDR3 sequence: CSATPGLLAKNIQYF. CDR3 coding DNA: TGCAGTGCTACCCCGGGACTCCTAGCCAAAAACATTCAGTACTTC. The chain carries TRBV20-1 and TRBJ2-4; TRBD2 might be the D (6 bases). The CDR3 runs 15 residues. Germline V gene lookup returns CDR1 DFQATT and CDR2 SNEGSKA (reference sequence). The V and J ends lost 4 bases and 0 bases respectively, with 13 bases between them.